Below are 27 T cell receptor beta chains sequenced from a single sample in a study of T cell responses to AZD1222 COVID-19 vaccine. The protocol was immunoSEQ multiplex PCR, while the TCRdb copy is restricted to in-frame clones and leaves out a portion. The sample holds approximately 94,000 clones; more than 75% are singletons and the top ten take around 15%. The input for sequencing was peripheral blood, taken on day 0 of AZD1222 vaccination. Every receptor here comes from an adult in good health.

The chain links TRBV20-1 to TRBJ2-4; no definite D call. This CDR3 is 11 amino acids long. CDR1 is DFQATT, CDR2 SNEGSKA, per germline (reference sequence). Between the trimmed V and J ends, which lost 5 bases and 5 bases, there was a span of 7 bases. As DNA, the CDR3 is TGCAGTGCTCTTGAGGAAAACATTCAGTACTTC. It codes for CSALEENIQYF.

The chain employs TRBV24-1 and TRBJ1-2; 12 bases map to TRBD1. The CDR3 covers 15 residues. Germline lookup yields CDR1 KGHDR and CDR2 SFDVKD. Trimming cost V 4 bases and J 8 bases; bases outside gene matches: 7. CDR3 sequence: CATSDSGTGGRGYTF. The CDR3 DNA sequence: TGTGCCACCAGTGACTCCGGGACAGGGGGCAGGGGCTACACCTTC.

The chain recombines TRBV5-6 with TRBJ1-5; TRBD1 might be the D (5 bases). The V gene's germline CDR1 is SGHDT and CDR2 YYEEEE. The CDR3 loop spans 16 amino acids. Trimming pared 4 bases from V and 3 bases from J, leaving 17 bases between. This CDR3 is CASSQLGGGNNQPQHF. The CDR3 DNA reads TGTGCCAGCAGCCAACTTGGGGGTGGGAACAATCAGCCCCAGCATTTT.

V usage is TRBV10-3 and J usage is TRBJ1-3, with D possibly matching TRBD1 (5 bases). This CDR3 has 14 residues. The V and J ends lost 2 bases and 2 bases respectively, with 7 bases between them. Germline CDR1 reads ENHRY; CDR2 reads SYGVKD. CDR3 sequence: CAISETGTGNTIYF. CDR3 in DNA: TGTGCCATCAGTGAGACAGGTACTGGAAACACCATATATTTT.

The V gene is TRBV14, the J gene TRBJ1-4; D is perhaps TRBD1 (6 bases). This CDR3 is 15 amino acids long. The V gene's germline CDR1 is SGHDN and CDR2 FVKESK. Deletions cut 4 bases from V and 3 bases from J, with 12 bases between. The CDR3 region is CASSLRTASNEKLFF. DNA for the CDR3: TGTGCCAGCAGCCTGAGGACAGCCTCTAATGAAAAACTGTTTTTT.

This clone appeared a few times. The CDR3 region has the DNA TGTGCCAGCAGCCAAGATAGATCGGGAGACTATAATTCACCCCTCCACTTT. It yields the protein CASSQDRSGDYNSPLHF. The V and J genes are TRBV4-2 and TRBJ1-6; D unclear. The germline CDR1 and CDR2 sequences are LGHNA and YNFKEQ. V was pared by 0 bases and J by 3 bases, with 12 bases between. The length of the CDR3 is 17 residues.

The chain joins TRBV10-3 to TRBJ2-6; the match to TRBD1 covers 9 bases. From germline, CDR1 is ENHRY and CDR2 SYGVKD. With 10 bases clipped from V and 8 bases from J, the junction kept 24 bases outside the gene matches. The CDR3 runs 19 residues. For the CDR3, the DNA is TGTGCCACTCGGGACAGGGTCTCGGGGGGACTCCCCAGTTCCAACGTCCTGACTTTC. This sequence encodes CATRDRVSGGLPSSNVLTF.

Written as DNA, the CDR3 is TGCGCCAGCAGCTCCGCGGGGTCGGGGCGTACTAACTATGGCTACACCTTC. Its translation: CASSSAGSGRTNYGYTF. V usage is TRBV5-1 and J usage is TRBJ1-2; weak D call: TRBD1 (5 bases). The CDR3 contains 17 residues. From germline, CDR1 is SGHRS and CDR2 YFSETQ. V lost 3 bases to trimming and J lost 0 bases, with 18 bases between them.

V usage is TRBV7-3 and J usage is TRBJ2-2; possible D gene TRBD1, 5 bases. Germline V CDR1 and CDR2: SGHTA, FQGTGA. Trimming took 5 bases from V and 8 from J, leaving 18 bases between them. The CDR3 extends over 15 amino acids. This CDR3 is CASSRDSGIRGELFF. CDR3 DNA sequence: TGTGCCAGCAGCCGAGACTCAGGGATAAGGGGGGAGCTGTTTTTT. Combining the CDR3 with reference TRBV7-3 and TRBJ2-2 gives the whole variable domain GAGVSQTPSNKVTEKGKYVELRCDPISGHTALYWYRQSLGQGPEFLIYFQGTGAADDSGLPNDRFFAVRPEGSVSTLKIQRTERGDSAVYLCASSRDSGIRGELFFGEGSRLTVL.

As DNA, the CDR3 is TGTGCCAGCAGTCGTCGGGGAAGGTCTGAAGCTTTCTTT. It yields the protein CASSRRGRSEAFF. The chain links TRBV2 to TRBJ1-1; no reliable D call. The CDR3 length is 13 residues. Trimming took off 5 bases at V and 6 bases at J, with 13 bases between the two ends. Germline V gene data show CDR1 as SNHLY and CDR2 as FYNNEI. The full variable domain, with the rest looked up from reference TRBV2 and TRBJ1-1, is EPEVTQTPSHQVTQMGQEVILRCVPISNHLYFYWYRQILGQKVEFLVSFYNNEISEKSEIFDDQFSVERPDGSNFTLKIRSTKLEDSAMYFCASSRRGRSEAFFGQGTRLTVV.

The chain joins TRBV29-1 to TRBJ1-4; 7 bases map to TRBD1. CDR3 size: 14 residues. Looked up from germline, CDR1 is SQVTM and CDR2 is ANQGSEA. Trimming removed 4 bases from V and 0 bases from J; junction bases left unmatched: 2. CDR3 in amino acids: CSVAQGATNEKLFF. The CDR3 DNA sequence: TGCAGCGTTGCCCAGGGGGCAACTAATGAAAAACTGTTTTTT.

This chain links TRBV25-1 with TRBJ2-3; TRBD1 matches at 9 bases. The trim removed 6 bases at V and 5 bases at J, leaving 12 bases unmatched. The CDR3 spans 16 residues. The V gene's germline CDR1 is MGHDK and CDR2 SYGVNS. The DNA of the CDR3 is TGTGCCAGCAGGGATATGACAGGGGGTATCCGAGATACGCAGTATTTT. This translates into CASRDMTGGIRDTQYF.

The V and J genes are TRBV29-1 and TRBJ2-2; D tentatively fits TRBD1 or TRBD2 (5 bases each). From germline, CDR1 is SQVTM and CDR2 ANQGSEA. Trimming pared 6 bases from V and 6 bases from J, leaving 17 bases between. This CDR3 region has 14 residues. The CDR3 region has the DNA TGCAGCGTAGGGACGCCAACCCGGGCCGGGGAGCTGTTTTTT. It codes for CSVGTPTRAGELFF.

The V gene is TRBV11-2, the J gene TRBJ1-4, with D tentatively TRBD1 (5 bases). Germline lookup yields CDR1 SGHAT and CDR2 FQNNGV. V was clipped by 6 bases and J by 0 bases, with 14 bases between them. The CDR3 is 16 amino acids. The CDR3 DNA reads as TGTGCCAGCAGTCGACGACGGGGGACAACTAATGAAAAACTGTTTTTT. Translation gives CASSRRRGTTNEKLFF.

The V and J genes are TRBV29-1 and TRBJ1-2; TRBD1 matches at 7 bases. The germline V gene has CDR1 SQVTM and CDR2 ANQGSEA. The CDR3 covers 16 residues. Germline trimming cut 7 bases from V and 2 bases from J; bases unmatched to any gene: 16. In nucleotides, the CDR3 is TGCAGCGCCTGGGACAGCATTACAACACTGAACTATGGCTACACCTTC. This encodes CSAWDSITTLNYGYTF.

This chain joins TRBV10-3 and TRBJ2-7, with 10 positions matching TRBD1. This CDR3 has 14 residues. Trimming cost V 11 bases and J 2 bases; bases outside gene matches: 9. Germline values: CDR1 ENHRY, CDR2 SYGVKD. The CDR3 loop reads CAAYPGQGPYEQYF. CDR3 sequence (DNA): TGTGCCGCATACCCGGGACAGGGGCCCTACGAGCAGTACTTC.

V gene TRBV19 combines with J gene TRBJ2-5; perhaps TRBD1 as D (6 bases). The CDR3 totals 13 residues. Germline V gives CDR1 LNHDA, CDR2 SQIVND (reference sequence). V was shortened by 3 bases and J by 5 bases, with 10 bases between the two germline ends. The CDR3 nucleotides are TGTGCCAGTAGTATGCCAAGGGGGGAGACCCAGTACTTC. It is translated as CASSMPRGETQYF.

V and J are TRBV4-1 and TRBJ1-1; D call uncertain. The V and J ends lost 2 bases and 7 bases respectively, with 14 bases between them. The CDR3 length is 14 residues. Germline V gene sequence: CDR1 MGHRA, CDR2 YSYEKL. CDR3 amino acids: CASSQPIMDREAFF. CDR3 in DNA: TGCGCCAGCAGCCAACCCATTATGGACCGTGAAGCTTTCTTT.

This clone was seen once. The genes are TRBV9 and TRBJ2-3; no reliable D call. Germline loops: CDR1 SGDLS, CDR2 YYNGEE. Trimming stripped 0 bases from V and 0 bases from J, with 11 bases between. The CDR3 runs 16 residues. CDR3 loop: CASSVGLSGSTDTQYF. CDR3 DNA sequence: TGTGCCAGCAGCGTAGGTCTGTCCGGGAGCACAGATACGCAGTATTTT. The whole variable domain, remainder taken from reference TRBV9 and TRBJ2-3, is DSGVTQTPKHLITATGQRVTLRCSPRSGDLSVYWYQQSLDQGLQFLIQYYNGEERAKGNILERFSAQQFPDLHSELNLSSLELGDSALYFCASSVGLSGSTDTQYFGPGTRLTVL.

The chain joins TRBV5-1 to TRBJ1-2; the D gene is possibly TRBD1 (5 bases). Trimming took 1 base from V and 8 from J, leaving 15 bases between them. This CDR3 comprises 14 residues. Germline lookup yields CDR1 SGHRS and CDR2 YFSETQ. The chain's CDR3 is CASSLFDSLRGYTF. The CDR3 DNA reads TGCGCCAGCAGCTTGTTCGACAGTCTGCGGGGCTACACCTTC.

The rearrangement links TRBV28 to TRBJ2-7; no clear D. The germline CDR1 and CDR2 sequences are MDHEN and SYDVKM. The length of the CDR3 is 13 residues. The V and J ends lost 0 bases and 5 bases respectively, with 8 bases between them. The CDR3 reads CASSLWRGDEQYF. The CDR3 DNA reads TGTGCCAGCAGTTTATGGCGTGGAGACGAGCAGTACTTC.

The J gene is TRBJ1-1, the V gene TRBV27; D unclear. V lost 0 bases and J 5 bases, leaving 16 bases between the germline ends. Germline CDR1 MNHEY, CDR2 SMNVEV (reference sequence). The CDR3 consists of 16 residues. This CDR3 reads CASSLSKKPGMTEAFF. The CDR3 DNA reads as TGTGCCAGCAGTTTATCGAAAAAGCCCGGAATGACTGAAGCTTTCTTT.

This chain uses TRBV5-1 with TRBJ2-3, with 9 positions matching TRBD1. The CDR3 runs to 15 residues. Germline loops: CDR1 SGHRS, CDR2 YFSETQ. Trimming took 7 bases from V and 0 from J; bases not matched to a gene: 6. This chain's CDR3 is CASSGQGMSTDTQYF. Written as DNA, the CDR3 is TGCGCCAGCTCAGGACAGGGGATGAGCACAGATACGCAGTATTTT.

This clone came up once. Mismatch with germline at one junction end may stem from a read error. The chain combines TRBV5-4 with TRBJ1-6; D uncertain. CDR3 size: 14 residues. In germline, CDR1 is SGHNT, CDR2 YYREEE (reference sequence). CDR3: CASSLPDPDSPLHF. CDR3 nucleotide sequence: TGTGCCAGCAGCTTGCCGGATCCTGATTCGCCCCTCCACTTT.

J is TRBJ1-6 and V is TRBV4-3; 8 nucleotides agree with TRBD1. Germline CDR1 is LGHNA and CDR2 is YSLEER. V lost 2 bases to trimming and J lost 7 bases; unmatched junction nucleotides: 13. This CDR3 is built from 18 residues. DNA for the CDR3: TGCGCCAGCAGCCAACAACGGACAGGGACTTTCGGAAATTCACCCCTCCACTTT. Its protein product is CASSQQRTGTFGNSPLHF.

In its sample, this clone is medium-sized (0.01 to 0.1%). The CDR3 DNA reads as TGTGCCACCCGCCCCGGGACGGGCGTCGATGAAGCTTTCTTT. The encoded protein is CATRPGTGVDEAFF. The rearrangement joins TRBV19 to TRBJ1-1, with D possibly matching TRBD1 (5 bases). V lost 10 bases and J lost 7, with 22 bases in between. The germline CDR1 and CDR2 sequences are LNHDA and SQIVND (reference sequence). CDR3 size: 14 residues.

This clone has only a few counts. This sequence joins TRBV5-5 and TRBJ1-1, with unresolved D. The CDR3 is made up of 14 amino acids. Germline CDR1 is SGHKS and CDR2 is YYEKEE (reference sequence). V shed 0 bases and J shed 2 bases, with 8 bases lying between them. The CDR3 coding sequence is TGTGCCAGCAGCTTGGCCGTGGGTAACACTGAAGCTTTCTTT. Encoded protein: CASSLAVGNTEAFF.